A single T cell receptor (beta chain) is shown here with its context. Its specificity is not known. The CDR3 extends over 14 amino acids. The V gene's germline CDR1 is MNHEY and CDR2 SMNVEV (reference sequence). V lost 5 bases to trimming and J lost 5 bases; unmatched junction nucleotides: 3. This entry comes from a study of Ad26.COV2.S vaccination and SARS-CoV-2 variants. Study overall: Participants got Ad26.COV2.S intramuscularly, once or twice 56 days apart.

Study-level results: The study found higher spike-specific TCR breadth in vaccine than placebo recipients.

Documented treatment: over 15 received Ad26.COV2.S at low or high dose, single or two shots; about 5 received placebo; per-sample allocation not given. Specimen acquisition occurred on day 63 following the initial vaccine or placebo injection. Donation was by an adult aged 18-55 years who was in Boston. Sequencing was performed with immunoSEQ multiplex PCR; in TCRdb, only in-frame clones are kept and a portion is missing. The sample shows roughly 320,000 clones, over 75% of them seen only once. The chain links TRBV27 to TRBJ2-5, with TRBD1 identical over 12 bases. The sequenced sample was peripheral blood, obtained in a trial of Ad26.COV2.S vaccine versus placebo. The source is a person aged 18-65 years who received the Ad26.COV2.S COVID-19 vaccine or a placebo. In DNA, the CDR3 is TGTGCCAGCAGTCTGGGACAGGGGGCGGAGACCCAGTACTTC. This encodes CASSLGQGAETQYF.